These 28 T cell receptor beta chains share one sample of origin, sequenced in a study of blood T cell repertoires in COVID-19. TCRdb's copy holds only in-frame clones and misses some; the assay was immunoSEQ multiplex PCR. The table includes fewer than 75,000 clones, 70% to 90% detected once. Sequencing input: peripheral blood. These receptors all stem from a man between 70 and 80 years old with acute or convalescent COVID-19.

The rearrangement links TRBV11-2 to TRBJ1-1; 8 bases match TRBD1. Trimming at V came to 4 bases and at J to 3 bases, leaving 13 bases not matched to a gene. The CDR3 extends over 17 amino acids. Germline values: CDR1 SGHAT, CDR2 FQNNGV. Written as DNA, the CDR3 is TGTGCCAGCAGCTCCTTGGGCAGGGGGCATGGGGACACTGAAGCTTTCTTT. Translation: CASSSLGRGHGDTEAFF.

The gene calls are TRBV19 and TRBJ1-5; 10 bases match TRBD1. This CDR3 is 18 amino acids long. J gave up 3 bases and V 5 bases, and 13 bases lay outside the gene matches. The V gene's germline CDR1 is LNHDA and CDR2 SQIVND (reference sequence). CDR3 region: CASSSLPGQGTLNQPQHF. The DNA for the CDR3 is TGTGCCAGTAGTTCCCTTCCGGGACAGGGGACTCTCAATCAGCCCCAGCATTTT.

This clone was observed a handful of times. The chain has TRBV20-1 and TRBJ1-2; TRBD1 is a possible D gene (5 bases). This CDR3 is 14 amino acids long. V was pared by 3 bases and J by 0 bases, with 11 bases between. Per germline, CDR1 DFQATT and CDR2 SNEGSKA (reference sequence). CDR3: CSASHRQANYGYTF. CDR3 DNA: TGCAGTGCTAGTCACAGGCAAGCTAACTATGGCTACACCTTC.

V and J are TRBV7-9 and TRBJ1-2; maybe TRBD1 (6 bases). The CDR3 consists of 13 residues. CDR1 and CDR2 from the germline V gene are SEHNR and FQNEAQ (reference sequence). Trimming left V 3 bases short and J 8 bases short, with 13 bases between. Here the CDR3 reads CASSFGQGKGYTF. DNA for the CDR3: TGTGCCAGCAGCTTTGGCCAGGGGAAGGGCTACACCTTC. Full variable domain (missing parts from reference TRBV7-9 and TRBJ1-2): DTGVSQNPRHKITKRGQNVTFRCDPISEHNRLYWYRQTLGQGPEFLTYFQNEAQLEKSRLLSDRFSAERPKGSFSTLEIQRTEQGDSAMYLCASSFGQGKGYTFGSGTRLTVV.

The rearrangement uses TRBV7-2 and TRBJ1-4, with TRBD1 matching over 8 bases. Germline CDR1 is SGHTA and CDR2 is FQGNSA. The CDR3 runs 14 residues. Trimming removed 5 bases from V and 8 bases from J; junction bases left unmatched: 7. The CDR3 coding sequence is TGTGCCAGCAGCACGGACAGGGTGGGAGAAAAACTGTTTTTT. Translated, it gives CASSTDRVGEKLFF.

The V and J genes are TRBV19 and TRBJ1-1; the D is unclear. CDR1 is LNHDA and CDR2 is SQIVND in the germline V gene (reference sequence). Deletions cut 0 bases from V and 8 bases from J, with 22 bases between. The CDR3 has 17 amino acids. The CDR3 sequence: CASSIDPGFASRREAFF. For the CDR3, the DNA is TGTGCCAGTAGTATAGATCCCGGGTTCGCTTCCCGACGAGAAGCTTTCTTT.

CDR3 DNA: TGTGCCAGCAGTCCCGACAGGGGAGCCTACGAGCAGTACTTC. This sequence encodes CASSPDRGAYEQYF. The rearrangement uses TRBV6-5 and TRBJ2-7, with TRBD1 identical over 8 bases. Germline CDR1 is MNHEY and CDR2 is SVGAGI. Trimming at V came to 5 bases and at J to 2 bases, leaving 5 bases not matched to a gene. CDR3 size: 14 residues.

V usage is TRBV19 and J usage is TRBJ2-3, with D tentatively TRBD1 (6 bases). This CDR3 is 15 amino acids long. Germline V CDR1 and CDR2: LNHDA, SQIVND (reference sequence). V was cut by 3 bases and J by 8 bases, with 18 bases left in between. CDR3 nucleotides: TGTGCCAGTAGTATGCGCCGGCAGGGGTTGAGTACGCAGTATTTT. It codes for CASSMRRQGLSTQYF.

This clone was detected only once. The chain recombines TRBV7-3 with TRBJ2-1; a possible D gene is TRBD2 (5 bases). This CDR3 has 14 residues. Germline loops: CDR1 SGHTA, CDR2 FQGTGA. The ends were cut back, 0 bases at V and 3 bases at J, with 6 bases in the middle. The CDR3 DNA reads TGTGCCAGCAGCTTAACGAGGGACTACAATGAGCAGTTCTTC. It specifies CASSLTRDYNEQFF.

In this sample, this clone turned up once. The chain is built from TRBV30 and TRBJ2-2; D is possibly TRBD1 (6 bases). The CDR3 extends over 13 amino acids. From germline, CDR1 is GTSNPN and CDR2 SVGIG (reference sequence). Between the trimmed V and J ends, which lost 6 bases and 2 bases, there was a span of 10 bases. CDR3 amino acids: CACQTGNTGELFF. CDR3 nucleotides: TGTGCCTGTCAGACAGGAAACACCGGGGAGCTGTTTTTT.

This clone was counted a few times. V usage is TRBV6-2 or TRBV6-3 and J usage is TRBJ1-2, with 10 bases aligning to TRBD1. V was pared by 4 bases and J by 4 bases, with 6 bases of the junction left unmatched. CDR3 length equals 15 residues. The germline CDR1 and CDR2 sequences are MNHEY and SVGEGT. CDR3 in DNA: TGTGCCAGCAGTTTCCGACAGGGGGCCATCTATGGCTACACCTTC. Translating gives CASSFRQGAIYGYTF.

The V and J genes are TRBV7-6 and TRBJ2-5; TRBD1 is a possible D gene (5 bases). The CDR3 sequence is 14 residues long. Per germline, CDR1 SGHVS and CDR2 FNYEAQ. The CDR3 bases are TGTGCGACAGCCTTAGGGGCCGGTCCAGAGACCCAGTACTTC. Translated, it gives CATALGAGPETQYF.

Points on this clone: Other nucleotide sequences in the sample specify the same CDR3. CDR3 sequence reads: CASSRRGQGEGYTF. In nucleotides, the CDR3 is TGTGCCAGCAGCCGCCGTGGACAGGGAGAAGGCTACACCTTC. The rearrangement joins TRBV6-2 or TRBV6-3 to TRBJ1-2, with TRBD1 identical over 8 bases. The germline CDR1 and CDR2 sequences are MNHEY and SVGEGT. J lost 8 bases, V lost 6 bases, and 11 bases had no gene match. The CDR3 extends over 14 amino acids.

The J gene is TRBJ1-1, the V gene TRBV4-1; 12 nucleotides agree with TRBD1. Germline CDR1 reads MGHRA; CDR2 reads YSYEKL. The CDR3 length is 18 residues. V was pared by 5 bases and J by 9 bases, with 19 bases of the junction left unmatched. DNA for the CDR3: TGCGCCAGCAGCAGGACGGCCGGGACAGGGGGCGGGTTCAGGAAAGCTTTCTTT. Translated: CASSRTAGTGGGFRKAFF.

The CDR3 nucleotides are TGTGCCAGCAGCTTAGTAGCGGGGGGTCCTTTCGAGCAGTACTTC. It is translated as CASSLVAGGPFEQYF. The chain combines TRBV11-3 with TRBJ2-7; TRBD2 matches at 10 bases. In germline, CDR1 is SGHNT, CDR2 YENEEA. This CDR3 contains 15 residues. J was trimmed by 6 bases and V by 1 base; bases with no gene match: 6.

V usage is TRBV6-5 and J usage is TRBJ2-2; D gene uncertain. Germline V gene data show CDR1 as MNHEY and CDR2 as SVGAGI. This CDR3 is 16 amino acids long. V shed 2 bases and J shed 2 bases, with 12 bases lying between them. In DNA, the CDR3 is TGTGCCAGCAGTTACGGTCCACAGACCAACACCGGGGAGCTGTTTTTT. Translating gives CASSYGPQTNTGELFF.

The chain employs TRBV5-1 and TRBJ2-7, with 7 nucleotides matching TRBD1. The CDR3 spans 13 residues. Germline assignment: CDR1 SGHRS and CDR2 YFSETQ. V gave up 7 bases and J gave up 3 bases; unmatched junction bases: 7. CDR3 in amino acids: CASGVTGVYEQYF. The CDR3 DNA is TGCGCCAGCGGGGTTACAGGGGTCTACGAGCAGTACTTC.

The chain carries TRBV5-1 and TRBJ2-3, with TRBD2 identical over 9 bases. The CDR3 has 16 amino acids. Unmatched junction bases numbered 11, after V lost 4 bases and J lost 5 bases. Germline V lookup: CDR1 SGHRS, CDR2 YFSETQ. CDR3 nucleotide sequence: TGCGCCAGCAGCCCCGTCCCAGGACTAGCGCAAGATACGCAGTATTTT. Encoded protein: CASSPVPGLAQDTQYF.

The chain combines TRBV18 with TRBJ1-1; no clear D gene. The CDR3 extends over 14 amino acids. V shed 4 bases and J shed 4 bases, with 13 bases lying between them. Germline values: CDR1 KGHSH, CDR2 LQKENI. In nucleotides, the CDR3 is TGTGCCAGCTCACTAGGCCCTTCGGGCACTGAAGCTTTCTTT. This encodes CASSLGPSGTEAFF.

This clone showed up just once. This rearrangement joins TRBV7-2 to TRBJ2-2; possibly TRBD2 for D (5 bases). The CDR3 contains 14 residues. Trimming left V 5 bases short and J 8 bases short, with 15 bases between. The germline CDR1 and CDR2 sequences are SGHTA and FQGNSA. Written as DNA, the CDR3 is TGTGCCAGCAGCCCCGGGATGGTCTCTGGGGAGCTGTTTTTT. The encoded protein is CASSPGMVSGELFF.

The V call is TRBV6-1, the J call TRBJ2-3, with 9 bases aligning to TRBD2. The germline CDR1 and CDR2 sequences are MNHNS and SASEGT. Germline trimming cut 3 bases from V and 5 bases from J; bases unmatched to any gene: 6. This CDR3 contains 15 residues. The CDR3 region is CASSDGGGGIDTQYF. The CDR3 nucleotides are TGTGCCAGCAGTGACGGCGGGGGGGGTATAGATACGCAGTATTTT.

The chain joins TRBV19 to TRBJ1-5; D gene unclear. The CDR3 length is 12 residues. V gave up 6 bases and J gave up 4 bases, with 7 bases separating them. Germline loops: CDR1 LNHDA, CDR2 SQIVND (reference sequence). CDR3 sequence reads: CASREPNQPQHF. The CDR3 bases are TGTGCCAGTAGAGAGCCTAATCAGCCCCAGCATTTT.

The V and J genes are TRBV6-2 or TRBV6-3 and TRBJ2-1; D remains ambiguous. Trimming took off 2 bases at V and 8 bases at J, with 16 bases between the two ends. Germline lookup yields CDR1 MNHEY and CDR2 SVGEGT. This CDR3 region has 15 residues. The CDR3 reads CASSYVGAIGYEQFF. CDR3 sequence (DNA): TGTGCCAGCAGTTACGTAGGAGCTATCGGTTATGAGCAGTTCTTC.

In nucleotides, the CDR3 is TGTGCCAGTAGTATGAACAGGGGGCTTAATGGCTACACCTTC. Its protein product is CASSMNRGLNGYTF. V and J are TRBV19 and TRBJ1-2, with 9 bases matching TRBD1. With V trimmed by 3 bases and J by 6 bases, 5 bases remained unmatched. The CDR3 is 14 residues long. Germline CDR1 and CDR2: LNHDA and SQIVND (reference sequence).

The chain links TRBV6-6 to TRBJ1-2; D is perhaps TRBD1 (5 bases). CDR3 length: 12 residues. The V gene's germline CDR1 is MNHNY and CDR2 SVGAGI (reference sequence). Trimming removed 6 bases from V and 3 bases from J, with 8 bases in between. In nucleotides, the CDR3 is TGTGCCAGCAGCAACAGGTACTATGGCTACACCTTC. This gives the protein CASSNRYYGYTF.

The rearrangement joins TRBV20-1 to TRBJ2-3; the match to TRBD2 covers 11 bases. Germline V gives CDR1 DFQATT, CDR2 SNEGSKA (reference sequence). This CDR3 is built from 15 residues. After removal of 3 bases from V and 5 bases from J, the junction contained 7 bases not matched to a gene. The CDR3 region is CSASNSGGDRDTQYF. The CDR3 region has the DNA TGCAGTGCTAGTAATAGCGGGGGGGACAGAGATACGCAGTATTTT.

The chain recombines TRBV28 with TRBJ1-1, with 7 nucleotides matching TRBD1. J was trimmed by 5 bases and V by 7 bases; bases with no gene match: 16. The germline gives CDR1 MDHEN, CDR2 SYDVKM. This CDR3 contains 16 residues. The CDR3 DNA sequence: TGTGCCAGCAATAAGGGGGCCCCGGTGGGGAGAACTGAAGCTTTCTTT. Translation: CASNKGAPVGRTEAFF.

The chain uses TRBV5-1 and TRBJ1-1; the match to TRBD1 covers 10 bases. Per germline, CDR1 SGHRS and CDR2 YFSETQ. This CDR3 region has 18 residues. Trimming at V came to 4 bases and at J to 0 bases, leaving 12 bases not matched to a gene. CDR3 DNA: TGCGCCAGCAGCGACGTGGGACAGGGGTCCTTCTTGAACACTGAAGCTTTCTTT. It yields the protein CASSDVGQGSFLNTEAFF.